This is a list of T cell receptor beta chains from one sample in a study of T cells after yellow fever vaccination. TCRdb processed the 5' RACE reads anew with MiXCR; each CDR3 protein has one entry. The repertoire includes some 260,000 distinct CDR3 sequences, roughly 5% of them detected once, and approximately 3.5% sits in the top ten. This sample comprised CD4+ T cells sorted from PBMCs, obtained on the day of the yellow fever booster vaccination. The receptors were gathered from a young man who received the YFV17D yellow fever vaccine. Both conserved end residues are part of each CDR3. D genes are given only for firm matches. Some rows mark clone size as missing; the rest say once, few, many or name a class of expanded clone.

.	TRBV20-1	TRBJ1-6	.	CSAPIGQGRLSYNSPLHF	TGCAGTGCTCCCATCGGGCAGGGCCGTCTCTCCTATAATTCACCCCTCCACTTT
.	TRBV19	TRBJ1-3	.	CASSDRAYRDGNTIYF	TGTGCCAGTAGCGACCGAGCCTACAGGGATGGAAACACCATATATTTT
TRBD1	TRBV6-2/TRBV6-3	TRBJ2-7	few	CASSYRDRSEQYF	TGTGCCAGCAGTTACAGGGACAGATCTGAGCAGTACTTC
TRBD1	TRBV25-1	TRBJ2-3	many	CASSKQGAQDTQYF	TGTGCCAGCAGTAAACAGGGGGCCCAAGATACGCAGTATTTT
.	TRBV3-1	TRBJ2-3	.	CASSQVGRLSTDTQYF	TGTGCCAGCAGCCAAGTTGGACGCCTTAGCACAGATACGCAGTATTTT
.	TRBV4-2	TRBJ2-2	many	CASSHPSGTANTGELFF	TGTGCCAGCAGCCATCCTTCCGGGACGGCGAACACCGGGGAGCTGTTTTTT
TRBD2	TRBV20-1	TRBJ2-7	.	CSASRGGDSNEQYF	TGCAGTGCTAGTCGGGGGGGCGACTCGAACGAGCAGTACTTC
.	TRBV7-2	TRBJ2-3	.	CASGKYTDTQYF	TGTGCCAGCGGAAAATACACAGATACGCAGTATTTT
TRBD2	TRBV6-5	TRBJ2-7	few	CASSYSAGDTYEQYF	TGTGCCAGCAGTTACTCAGCGGGGGATACCTACGAGCAGTACTTC
.	TRBV2	TRBJ1-3	few	CASRGRNSGNTIYF	TGTGCCAGCAGAGGTCGCAACTCTGGAAACACCATATATTTT
.	TRBV9	TRBJ2-2	few	CASSVGVGANTGELFF	TGTGCCAGCAGCGTTGGCGTCGGGGCGAACACCGGGGAGCTGTTTTTT
TRBD1	TRBV5-1	TRBJ1-2	few	CASSSTGMDGYTF	TGCGCCAGCAGCTCGACAGGGATGGATGGCTACACCTTC
TRBD1	TRBV5-4	TRBJ2-2	.	CASSSRPTGGAGTGELFF	TGTGCCAGCAGCTCCCGCCCAACAGGGGGCGCAGGGACCGGGGAGCTGTTTTTT
.	TRBV24-1	TRBJ1-2	few	CATSDFKTERDGYTF	TGTGCCACCAGTGATTTTAAGACCGAAAGAGACGGCTACACCTTC
.	TRBV7-8	TRBJ1-5	.	CASSLHAQPQHF	TGTGCCAGCAGCTTACATGCTCAGCCCCAGCATTTT
.	TRBV30	TRBJ1-2	few	CAWSVDTQTF	TGTGCCTGGAGCGTAGACACACAGACCTTC
TRBD1	TRBV3-1	TRBJ1-1	.	CASSQAPTGMNTEAFF	TGTGCCAGCAGCCAAGCGCCGACAGGGATGAACACTGAAGCTTTCTTT
.	TRBV10-3	TRBJ1-6	few	CAISDRAINSPLHF	TGTGCCATCAGTGACAGGGCGATAAATTCACCCCTCCACTTT
TRBD2	TRBV7-3	TRBJ2-1	few	CASSDGTSAGNEQFF	TGTGCCAGCAGCGACGGGACTAGCGCAGGCAATGAGCAGTTCTTC
TRBD2	TRBV12-3/TRBV12-4	TRBJ2-7	few	CASKLGRGLAATYEQYF	TGTGCCAGCAAATTGGGGCGAGGACTAGCGGCGACCTACGAGCAGTACTTC